The following is a TCR beta chain sequence with its context. The antigen is not known. The method was immunoSEQ multiplex PCR; TCRdb's version includes in-frame clones alone and lacks a portion of them. The sample gives 8,000 to 10,000 clones, around 71% of which show up once; approximately 15% is in the top ten. This entry is derived from a study of CD4+ T cells in melanoma. Study-wide points: CD8+ T cell, macrophage and B cell function reportedly correlated with neoantigen-specific CD4+ T cells. Reportedly, melanoma neoantigen-specific CD4+ T cells showed varied differentiation states.

The TCR comes from a human donor with melanoma. The specimen was cells from a culture (not recorded whether cultured in vitro).

The CDR3 DNA follows: TGTGCCAGCAGCCAACTCGGACTAGCGGGGTCCTACAATGAGCAGTTCTTC. Translating gives CASSQLGLAGSYNEQFF. The rearrangement links TRBV9 to TRBJ2-1, with 12 bases aligning to TRBD2. Germline CDR1 reads SGDLS; CDR2 reads YYNGEE. The CDR3 has 17 amino acids. V lost 4 bases and J lost 1; bases outside the gene matches: 6.